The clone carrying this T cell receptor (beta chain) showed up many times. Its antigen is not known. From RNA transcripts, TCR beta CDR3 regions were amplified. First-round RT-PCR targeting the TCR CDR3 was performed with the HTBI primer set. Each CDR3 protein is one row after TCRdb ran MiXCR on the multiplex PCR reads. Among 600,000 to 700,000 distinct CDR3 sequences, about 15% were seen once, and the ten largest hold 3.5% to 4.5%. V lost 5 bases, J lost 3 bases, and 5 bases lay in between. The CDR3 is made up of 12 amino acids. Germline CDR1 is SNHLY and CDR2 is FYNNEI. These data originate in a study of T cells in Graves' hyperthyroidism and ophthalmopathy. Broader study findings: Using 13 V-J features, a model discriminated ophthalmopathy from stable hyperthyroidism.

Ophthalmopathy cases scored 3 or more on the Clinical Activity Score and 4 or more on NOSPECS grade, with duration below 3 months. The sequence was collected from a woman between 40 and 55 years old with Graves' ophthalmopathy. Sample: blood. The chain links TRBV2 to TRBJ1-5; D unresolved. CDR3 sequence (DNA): TGTGCCAGCAGTCCCCTCAATCAGCCCCAGCATTTT. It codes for CASSPLNQPQHF.